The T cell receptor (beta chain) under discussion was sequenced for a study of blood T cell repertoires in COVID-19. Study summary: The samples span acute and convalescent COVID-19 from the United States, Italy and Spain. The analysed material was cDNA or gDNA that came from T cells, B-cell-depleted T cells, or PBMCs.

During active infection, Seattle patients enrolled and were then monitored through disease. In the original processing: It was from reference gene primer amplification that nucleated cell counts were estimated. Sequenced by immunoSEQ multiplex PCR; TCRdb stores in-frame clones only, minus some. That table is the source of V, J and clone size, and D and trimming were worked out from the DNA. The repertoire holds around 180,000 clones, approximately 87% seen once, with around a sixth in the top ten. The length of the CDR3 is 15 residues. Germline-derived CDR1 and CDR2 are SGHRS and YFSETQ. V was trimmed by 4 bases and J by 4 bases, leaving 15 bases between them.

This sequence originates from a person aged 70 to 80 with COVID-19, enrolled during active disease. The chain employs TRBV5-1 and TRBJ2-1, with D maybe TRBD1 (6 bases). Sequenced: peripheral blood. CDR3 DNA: TGCGCCAGCAGCCCCTCCCCGGACAGATACAATGAGCAGTTCTTC. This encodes CASSPSPDRYNEQFF.